This TCR beta chain stems from a study of cytomegalovirus exposure and HLA in healthy donors. This clone was detected a few times. TCRdb's table, derived via immunoSEQ multiplex PCR, lists solely in-frame clones and lacks some. This sample yields approximately 170,000 clones, of which 84% are seen a single time; about a tenth belongs to the top ten. CDR1 is SGHRS and CDR2 is YFSETQ in the germline V gene. The CDR3 loop spans 12 amino acids. V was trimmed by 4 bases and J by 4 bases, leaving 9 bases between them. The V gene is TRBV5-1, the J gene TRBJ2-7, with D possibly TRBD1 on 6 matching bases. The sequenced material came from PBMCs. The TCR originated in a man under 40 in good health and CMV-seropositive. CDR3: CASSPDRYEQYF. CDR3 bases: TGCGCCAGCAGCCCTGACAGGTACGAGCAGTACTTC. The full variable domain, in which reference TRBV5-1 and TRBJ2-7 provide the parts outside the CDR3, is KAGVTQTPRYLIKTRGQQVTLSCSPISGHRSVSWYQQTPGQGLQFLFEYFSETQRNKGNFPGRFSGRQFSNSRSEMNVSTLELGDSALYLCASSPDRYEQYFGPGTRLTVT.